These T cell receptor beta chains were read from a single sample in a study of blood T cells in healthy people across ages. TCRdb reprocessed the 5' RACE reads with MiXCR, giving one entry per CDR3 protein. Of around 990,000 distinct CDR3 sequences listed, more than 30% are singletons. The sequencing input was blood. The source is a man aged 18 to 35 in good health. The CDR3 runs from the conserved cysteine through the conserved F or W. Fields, in order: J gene, V gene, D gene, clone size, CDR3 DNA, CDR3 protein. D genes are given only for firm matches. Size is stated for part of the rows, as once, few or many counts, or as a class when the clone is expanded.

J gene: TRBJ2-3
V gene: TRBV2
D gene: TRBD1
clone size: -
CDR3 DNA: TGTGCCAGCGGTAGACAGGGCCTCGACCATACGCAGTATTTT
CDR3 protein: CASGRQGLDHTQYF

J gene: TRBJ2-3
V gene: TRBV3-1
D gene: -
clone size: few
CDR3 DNA: TGTGCCAGCAGCCAAGTTCTGAGCGGGCCGCCAGATACGCAGTATTTT
CDR3 protein: CASSQVLSGPPDTQYF

J gene: TRBJ1-5
V gene: TRBV7-9
D gene: -
clone size: -
CDR3 DNA: TGTGCCAGCAGCTTAGGGGCCGGGGCAGCTTATAGCAATCAGCCCCAGCATTTT
CDR3 protein: CASSLGAGAAYSNQPQHF

J gene: TRBJ2-7
V gene: TRBV9
D gene: TRBD2
clone size: -
CDR3 DNA: TGTGCCAGCAGCGTAGGGTTAGGGCTAGCGGGAACCTACGAGCAGTACTTC
CDR3 protein: CASSVGLGLAGTYEQYF

J gene: TRBJ1-6
V gene: TRBV4-2
D gene: -
clone size: few
CDR3 DNA: TGTGCCAGCAGCCAAGGTCTGGGGCATAATTCACCCCTCCACTTT
CDR3 protein: CASSQGLGHNSPLHF

J gene: TRBJ1-2
V gene: TRBV29-1
D gene: -
clone size: -
CDR3 DNA: TGCAGCGTTGCGGGGCAGGGAGGCTCTGGCTACACCTTC
CDR3 protein: CSVAGQGGSGYTF

J gene: TRBJ2-1
V gene: TRBV10-3
D gene: TRBD2
clone size: once
CDR3 DNA: TGTGCCATCAGCTCTAGCGGGGGGGCTAGCGATGAGCAGTTCTTC
CDR3 protein: CAISSSGGASDEQFF

J gene: TRBJ1-6
V gene: TRBV4-3
D gene: -
clone size: -
CDR3 DNA: TGCGCCAGCAGCCAAGGAGAGGACTCTGGAAATTCACCCCCCCACTTT
CDR3 protein: CASSQGEDSGNSPPHF

J gene: TRBJ2-7
V gene: TRBV11-2
D gene: -
clone size: -
CDR3 DNA: TGTGCCAGCAGCTTAGCGTCAGGGAGCTACTACAATGAGCAGTACTTC
CDR3 protein: CASSLASGSYYNEQYF

J gene: TRBJ1-1
V gene: TRBV19
D gene: TRBD1
clone size: -
CDR3 DNA: TGTGCCAGTAGTGACCGGGACAGGGGGCGCGAGGACACTGAAGCTTTCTTT
CDR3 protein: CASSDRDRGREDTEAFF

J gene: TRBJ2-3
V gene: TRBV20-1
D gene: -
clone size: many
CDR3 DNA: TGCAGTGCTAGAGAGGGGCTGAGCACAGATACGCAGTATTTT
CDR3 protein: CSAREGLSTDTQYF

J gene: TRBJ2-3
V gene: TRBV18
D gene: -
clone size: -
CDR3 DNA: TGTGCCAGCTCACCACCAAGGGGCCGGGCAGATACGCAGTATTTT
CDR3 protein: CASSPPRGRADTQYF

J gene: TRBJ1-2
V gene: TRBV5-1
D gene: TRBD1
clone size: few
CDR3 DNA: TGCGCCAGCAGCCCCCCCCGGGACAGAAGTAACTATGGCTACACCTTC
CDR3 protein: CASSPPRDRSNYGYTF

J gene: TRBJ2-3
V gene: TRBV3-1
D gene: -
clone size: -
CDR3 DNA: TGTGCCAGCAGCCAAGATCGGGGGGCGCAAATCCCAGATACGCAGTATTTT
CDR3 protein: CASSQDRGAQIPDTQYF

J gene: TRBJ1-1
V gene: TRBV4-3
D gene: -
clone size: many
CDR3 DNA: TGCGCCAGCAGCCAAGTGGGTCGCGACACTGAAGCTTTCTTT
CDR3 protein: CASSQVGRDTEAFF

J gene: TRBJ2-5
V gene: TRBV11-2
D gene: -
clone size: -
CDR3 DNA: TGTGCCAGCAGCCGGGGACGGAGTCAAGAGACCCAGTACTTC
CDR3 protein: CASSRGRSQETQYF

J gene: TRBJ1-1
V gene: TRBV2
D gene: TRBD1
clone size: -
CDR3 DNA: TGTGCCAGCAGTGGAGGGACAGGGGGCTTTGATATTATGAACACTGAAGCTTTCTTT
CDR3 protein: CASSGGTGGFDIMNTEAFF

J gene: TRBJ1-6
V gene: TRBV12-3/TRBV12-4
D gene: -
clone size: once
CDR3 DNA: TGTGCCAGCGGAATGCCAGAGCGTCGGGATATTCCCCCCCACTTT
CDR3 protein: CASGMPERRDIPPHF

J gene: TRBJ1-2
V gene: TRBV20-1
D gene: TRBD1
clone size: many
CDR3 DNA: TGCAGTGCTCACCCTTACAGGGGGTATGGCTACACCTTC
CDR3 protein: CSAHPYRGYGYTF

J gene: TRBJ2-3
V gene: TRBV20-1
D gene: -
clone size: -
CDR3 DNA: TGCACCCTCGAGGGGTCGGGGAAGGGTACGCAGTATTTT
CDR3 protein: CTLEGSGKGTQYF

J gene: TRBJ1-4
V gene: TRBV20-1
D gene: TRBD1
clone size: many
CDR3 DNA: TGCAGTGCTTCCCCGAGGACAGGGCGTGAAAAACTGTTTTTT
CDR3 protein: CSASPRTGREKLFF

J gene: TRBJ2-1
V gene: TRBV7-9
D gene: -
clone size: -
CDR3 DNA: TGTGCCAGCAGCTTAGTTGGAGGGATGTGGGCACACAATGAGCAGTTCTTC
CDR3 protein: CASSLVGGMWAHNEQFF

J gene: TRBJ1-5
V gene: TRBV7-9
D gene: -
clone size: -
CDR3 DNA: TGTGCCAGCAGCTTAGCCGACAGAGGGCAGCCCCAGCATTTT
CDR3 protein: CASSLADRGQPQHF

J gene: TRBJ1-1
V gene: TRBV29-1
D gene: -
clone size: -
CDR3 DNA: TGCAGCGTCATGGGACGGATGAACACTGAAGCTTTCTTT
CDR3 protein: CSVMGRMNTEAFF

J gene: TRBJ1-1
V gene: TRBV20-1
D gene: -
clone size: -
CDR3 DNA: TGCAGTGCTAGAGAGGGGGCAGATAACACTGAAGCTTTCTTT
CDR3 protein: CSAREGADNTEAFF

J gene: TRBJ2-2
V gene: TRBV7-2
D gene: -
clone size: -
CDR3 DNA: TGTGCCAGCAGGGAATTAAGTGCCGGGGAACTGTTTTTT
CDR3 protein: CASRELSAGELFF

J gene: TRBJ2-7
V gene: TRBV10-3
D gene: TRBD2
clone size: -
CDR3 DNA: TGTGCCATCAGTGGGACCGACGCGGGGGGTCGAGAGCAGTACTTC
CDR3 protein: CAISGTDAGGREQYF

J gene: TRBJ2-7
V gene: TRBV20-1
D gene: TRBD2
clone size: -
CDR3 DNA: TGCAGTGCTAGAATCCCGGGTCGGGAGGGGTCCGACGAGCAGTACTTC
CDR3 protein: CSARIPGREGSDEQYF

J gene: TRBJ2-3
V gene: TRBV3-1
D gene: -
clone size: -
CDR3 DNA: TGTGCCAGCCTCCCCGGGGAAGGAGATACGCAGTATTTT
CDR3 protein: CASLPGEGDTQYF

J gene: TRBJ1-1
V gene: TRBV7-2
D gene: -
clone size: few
CDR3 DNA: TGTGCCAGCAGCCACCCTATACAGGGCCCGCTGAACACTGAAGCTTTCTTT
CDR3 protein: CASSHPIQGPLNTEAFF

J gene: TRBJ1-2
V gene: TRBV6-2/TRBV6-3
D gene: -
clone size: -
CDR3 DNA: TGTGCCAGCAGTCCAGGTCGCCGGGGCTACACCTTC
CDR3 protein: CASSPGRRGYTF

J gene: TRBJ2-1
V gene: TRBV7-2
D gene: -
clone size: few
CDR3 DNA: TGTGCCAGCAGCTTAGCACTAGCAGACTCCTACAATGAGCAGTTCTTC
CDR3 protein: CASSLALADSYNEQFF

J gene: TRBJ1-1
V gene: TRBV10-3
D gene: -
clone size: -
CDR3 DNA: TGTGCCATCATCCCCCCTGGAGGCACTGAAGCTTTCTTT
CDR3 protein: CAIIPPGGTEAFF

J gene: TRBJ2-3
V gene: TRBV27
D gene: TRBD1
clone size: -
CDR3 DNA: TGTGCCAGCAGTTTCCTGGACAGGGGAGATACGCAGTATTTT
CDR3 protein: CASSFLDRGDTQYF

J gene: TRBJ2-1
V gene: TRBV12-3/TRBV12-4
D gene: TRBD2
clone size: -
CDR3 DNA: TGTGCCAGCAGTTTAAGCGGGGGTCCCGTGAATGAGCAGTTCTTC
CDR3 protein: CASSLSGGPVNEQFF

J gene: TRBJ1-5
V gene: TRBV20-1
D gene: -
clone size: many
CDR3 DNA: TGCAGTGCCCCCGACCCGGACAGCTCTCAGCCCCAGCATTTT
CDR3 protein: CSAPDPDSSQPQHF

J gene: TRBJ2-2
V gene: TRBV12-3/TRBV12-4
D gene: TRBD1
clone size: -
CDR3 DNA: TGTGCCAGCAGTTCAAGGCAGGGGGTAACCGGGGAGCTGTTTTTT
CDR3 protein: CASSSRQGVTGELFF

J gene: TRBJ2-3
V gene: TRBV20-1
D gene: TRBD2
clone size: -
CDR3 DNA: TGCAGTGTAGTACTAGCGGGTGCAGATACGCAGTATTTT
CDR3 protein: CSVVLAGADTQYF

J gene: TRBJ2-5
V gene: TRBV4-3
D gene: TRBD2
clone size: many
CDR3 DNA: TGCGCCAGCAGCCAAGACGGGGTAGCGGGGGGAGAGACCCAGTACTTC
CDR3 protein: CASSQDGVAGGETQYF

J gene: TRBJ2-1
V gene: TRBV3-1
D gene: -
clone size: few
CDR3 DNA: TGTGCCAGCAGCCAAGATACCTGGACAGATTTTGAGCAGTTCTTC
CDR3 protein: CASSQDTWTDFEQFF

J gene: TRBJ1-5
V gene: TRBV12-3/TRBV12-4
D gene: -
clone size: -
CDR3 DNA: TGTGCCAGCTCCACACAGAGTTTCAATCAGCCCCAGCATTTT
CDR3 protein: CASSTQSFNQPQHF

J gene: TRBJ1-2
V gene: TRBV5-1
D gene: -
clone size: -
CDR3 DNA: TGCGCCAGCAGCCCCTACCCCAAGTTCAACTATGGCTACACCTTC
CDR3 protein: CASSPYPKFNYGYTF

J gene: TRBJ2-6
V gene: TRBV30
D gene: TRBD1
clone size: -
CDR3 DNA: TGTGCCTGGAGTGTAAGGGACAGGGGGTACACTGGGGCCAACGTCCTGACTTTC
CDR3 protein: CAWSVRDRGYTGANVLTF

J gene: TRBJ2-5
V gene: TRBV3-1
D gene: TRBD2
clone size: -
CDR3 DNA: TGTGCCAGCGGATTAGCGGGGGGGCGGGAGACCCAGTACTTC
CDR3 protein: CASGLAGGRETQYF